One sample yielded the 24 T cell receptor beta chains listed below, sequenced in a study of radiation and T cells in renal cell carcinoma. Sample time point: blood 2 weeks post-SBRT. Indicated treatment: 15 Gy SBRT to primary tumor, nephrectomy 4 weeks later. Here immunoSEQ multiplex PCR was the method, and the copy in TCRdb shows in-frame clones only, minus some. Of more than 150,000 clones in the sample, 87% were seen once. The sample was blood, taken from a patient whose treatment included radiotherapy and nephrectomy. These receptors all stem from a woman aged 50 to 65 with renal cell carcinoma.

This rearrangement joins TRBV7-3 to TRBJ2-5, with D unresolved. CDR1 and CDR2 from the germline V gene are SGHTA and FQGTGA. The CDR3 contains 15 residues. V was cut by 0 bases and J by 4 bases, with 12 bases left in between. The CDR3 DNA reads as TGTGCCAGCAGCTTAACGGGATTGTCGGGAGAGACCCAGTACTTC. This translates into CASSLTGLSGETQYF.

CDR3 coding DNA: TGTGCCAGTAGGCTAAATACGGGTGCAACTAATGAAAAACTGTTTTTT. Translation: CASRLNTGATNEKLFF. The V call is TRBV19, the J call TRBJ1-4; D remains ambiguous. The length of the CDR3 is 16 residues. In germline, CDR1 is LNHDA, CDR2 SQIVND (reference sequence). Trimming removed 6 bases from V and 0 bases from J, with 14 bases in between.

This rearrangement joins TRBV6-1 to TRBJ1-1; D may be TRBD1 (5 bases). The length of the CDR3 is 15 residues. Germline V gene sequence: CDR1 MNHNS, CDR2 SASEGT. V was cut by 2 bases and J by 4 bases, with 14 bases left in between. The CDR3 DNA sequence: TGTGCCAGCAGTGAACTAGGGGCAGGGACCACTGAAGCTTTCTTT. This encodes CASSELGAGTTEAFF.

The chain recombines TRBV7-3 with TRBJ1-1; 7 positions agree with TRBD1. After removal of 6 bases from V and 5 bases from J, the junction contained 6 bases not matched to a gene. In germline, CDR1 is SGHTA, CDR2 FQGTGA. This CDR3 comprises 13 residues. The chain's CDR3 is CASRQGYRTEAFF. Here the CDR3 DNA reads TGTGCCAGCAGACAGGGGTATCGGACTGAAGCTTTCTTT.

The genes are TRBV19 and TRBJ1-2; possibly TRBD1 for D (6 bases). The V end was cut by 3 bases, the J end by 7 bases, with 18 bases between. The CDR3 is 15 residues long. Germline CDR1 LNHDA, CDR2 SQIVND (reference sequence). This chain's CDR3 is CASSIGRGAVAGYTF. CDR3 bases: TGTGCCAGTAGTATCGGACGGGGGGCGGTCGCTGGCTACACCTTC.

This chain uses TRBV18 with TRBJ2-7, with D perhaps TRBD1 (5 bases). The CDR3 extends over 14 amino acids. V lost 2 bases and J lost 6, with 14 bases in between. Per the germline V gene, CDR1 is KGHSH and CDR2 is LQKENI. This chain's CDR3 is CASSPMTAFGEQYF. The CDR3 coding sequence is TGTGCCAGCTCACCAATGACAGCTTTTGGCGAGCAGTACTTC.

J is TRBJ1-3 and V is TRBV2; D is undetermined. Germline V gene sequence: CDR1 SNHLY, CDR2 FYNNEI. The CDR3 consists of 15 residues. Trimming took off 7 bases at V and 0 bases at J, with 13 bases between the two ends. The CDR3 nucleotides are TGTGCCAGCAAAGGTCGTATATTCTCTGGAAACACCATATATTTT. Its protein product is CASKGRIFSGNTIYF.

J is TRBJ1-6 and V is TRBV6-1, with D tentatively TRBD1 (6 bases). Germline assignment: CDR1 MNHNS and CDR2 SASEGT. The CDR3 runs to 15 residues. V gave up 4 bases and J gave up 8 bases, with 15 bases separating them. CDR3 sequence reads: CASSGGALGYSPLHF. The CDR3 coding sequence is TGTGCCAGCAGTGGGGGGGCCTTAGGATATTCACCCCTCCACTTT.

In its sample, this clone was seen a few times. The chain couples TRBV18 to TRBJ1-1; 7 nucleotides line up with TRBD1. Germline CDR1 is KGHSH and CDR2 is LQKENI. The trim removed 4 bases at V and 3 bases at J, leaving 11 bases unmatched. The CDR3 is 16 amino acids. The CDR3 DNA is TGTGCCAGCTCACGTAATGCAGGGGGTATTCACACTGAAGCTTTCTTT. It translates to CASSRNAGGIHTEAFF.

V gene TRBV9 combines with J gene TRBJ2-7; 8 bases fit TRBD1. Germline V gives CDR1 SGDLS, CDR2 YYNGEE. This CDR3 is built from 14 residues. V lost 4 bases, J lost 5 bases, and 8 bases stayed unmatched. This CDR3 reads CASSPQDRAHEQYF. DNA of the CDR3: TGTGCCAGCAGCCCCCAGGACAGGGCCCACGAGCAGTACTTC.

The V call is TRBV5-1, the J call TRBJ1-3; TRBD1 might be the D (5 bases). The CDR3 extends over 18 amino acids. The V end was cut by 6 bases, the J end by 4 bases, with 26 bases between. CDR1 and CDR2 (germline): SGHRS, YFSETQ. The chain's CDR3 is CASTRDGVAPGEGNTIYF. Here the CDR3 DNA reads TGCGCCAGCACTAGGGACGGGGTTGCCCCTGGAGAAGGAAACACCATATATTTT.

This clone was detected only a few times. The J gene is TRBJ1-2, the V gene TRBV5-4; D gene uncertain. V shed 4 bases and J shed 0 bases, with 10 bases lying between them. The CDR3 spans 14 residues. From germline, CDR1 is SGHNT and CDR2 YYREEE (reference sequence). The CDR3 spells CASSPEAANYGYTF. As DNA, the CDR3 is TGTGCCAGCAGCCCGGAGGCGGCTAACTATGGCTACACCTTC.

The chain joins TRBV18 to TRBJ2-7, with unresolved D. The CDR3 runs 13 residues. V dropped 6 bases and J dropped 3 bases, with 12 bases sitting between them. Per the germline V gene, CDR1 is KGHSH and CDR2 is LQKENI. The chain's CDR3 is CASSPGTNYEQYF. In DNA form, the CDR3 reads TGTGCCAGCTCCCCTGGTACTAACTACGAGCAGTACTTC.

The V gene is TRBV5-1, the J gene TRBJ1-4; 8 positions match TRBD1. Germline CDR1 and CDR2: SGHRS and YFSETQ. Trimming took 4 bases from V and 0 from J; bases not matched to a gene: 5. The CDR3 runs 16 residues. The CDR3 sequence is CASSQDRVTTNEKLFF. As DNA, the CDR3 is TGCGCCAGCAGCCAGGACAGGGTCACAACTAATGAAAAACTGTTTTTT.

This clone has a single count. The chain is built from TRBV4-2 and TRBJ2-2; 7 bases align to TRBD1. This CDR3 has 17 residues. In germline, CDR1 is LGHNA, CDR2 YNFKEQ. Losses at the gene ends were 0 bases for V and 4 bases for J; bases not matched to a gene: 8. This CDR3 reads CASSQDLGAGGTGELFF. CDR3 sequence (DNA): TGTGCCAGCAGCCAAGATCTTGGGGCAGGGGGCACCGGGGAGCTGTTTTTT.

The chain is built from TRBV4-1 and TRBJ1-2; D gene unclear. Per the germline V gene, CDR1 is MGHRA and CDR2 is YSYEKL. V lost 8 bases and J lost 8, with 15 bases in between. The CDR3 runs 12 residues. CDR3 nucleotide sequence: TGCGCCAGCGGAGCAGTCGCCTTAGGCTACACCTTC. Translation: CASGAVALGYTF.

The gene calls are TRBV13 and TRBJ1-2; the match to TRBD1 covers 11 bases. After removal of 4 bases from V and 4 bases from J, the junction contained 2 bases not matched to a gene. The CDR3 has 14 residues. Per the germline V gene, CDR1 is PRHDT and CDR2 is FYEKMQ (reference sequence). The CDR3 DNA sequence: TGTGCCAGCAGCTCAGGGACAGGGGGCTATGGCTACACCTTC. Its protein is CASSSGTGGYGYTF.

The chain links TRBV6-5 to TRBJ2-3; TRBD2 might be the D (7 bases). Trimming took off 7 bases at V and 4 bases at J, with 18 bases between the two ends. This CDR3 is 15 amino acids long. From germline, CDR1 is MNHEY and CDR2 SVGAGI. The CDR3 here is CASTESRGGADTQYF. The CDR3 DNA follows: TGTGCCAGCACCGAATCTAGGGGGGGTGCAGATACGCAGTATTTT.

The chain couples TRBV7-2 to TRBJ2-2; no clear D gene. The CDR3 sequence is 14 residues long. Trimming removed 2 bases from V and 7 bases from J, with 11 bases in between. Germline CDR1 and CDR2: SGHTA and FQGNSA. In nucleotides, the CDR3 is TGTGCCAGCAGCTTAAGTTTAGCTGTCGGGGAGCTGTTTTTT. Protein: CASSLSLAVGELFF.

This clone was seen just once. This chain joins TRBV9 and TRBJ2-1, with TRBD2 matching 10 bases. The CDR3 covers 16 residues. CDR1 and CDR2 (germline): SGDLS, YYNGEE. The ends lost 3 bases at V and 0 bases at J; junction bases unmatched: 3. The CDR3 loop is CASSGGLALSYNEQFF. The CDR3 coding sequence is TGTGCCAGCAGCGGGGGACTAGCGCTCTCCTACAATGAGCAGTTCTTC. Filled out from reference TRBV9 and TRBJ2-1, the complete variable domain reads DSGVTQTPKHLITATGQRVTLRCSPRSGDLSVYWYQQSLDQGLQFLIQYYNGEERAKGNILERFSAQQFPDLHSELNLSSLELGDSALYFCASSGGLALSYNEQFFGPGTRLTVL.

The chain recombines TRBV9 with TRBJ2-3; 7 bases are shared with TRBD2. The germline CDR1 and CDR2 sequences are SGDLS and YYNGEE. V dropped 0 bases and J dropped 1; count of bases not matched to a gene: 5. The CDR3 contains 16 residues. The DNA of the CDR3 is TGTGCCAGCAGCGTAGGGGCGGGAGCGGGCACAGATACGCAGTATTTT. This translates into CASSVGAGAGTDTQYF.

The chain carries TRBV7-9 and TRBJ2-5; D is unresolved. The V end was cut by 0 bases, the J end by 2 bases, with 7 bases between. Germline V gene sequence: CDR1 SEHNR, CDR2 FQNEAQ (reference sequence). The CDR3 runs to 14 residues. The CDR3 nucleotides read TGTGCCAGCAGCTTAGCAACGGATCAAGAGACCCAGTACTTC. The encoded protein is CASSLATDQETQYF.

CDR3 amino acids: CASSPGQGTTEAFF. Written as DNA, the CDR3 is TGCGCCAGCAGCCCTGGACAGGGGACCACTGAAGCTTTCTTT. This chain links TRBV4-1 with TRBJ1-1, with TRBD1 matching over 9 bases. CDR1 and CDR2 from the germline V gene are MGHRA and YSYEKL. The junction had 4 bases not matched to a gene; V was cut back by 4 bases and J by 4 bases. This CDR3 is built from 14 residues.

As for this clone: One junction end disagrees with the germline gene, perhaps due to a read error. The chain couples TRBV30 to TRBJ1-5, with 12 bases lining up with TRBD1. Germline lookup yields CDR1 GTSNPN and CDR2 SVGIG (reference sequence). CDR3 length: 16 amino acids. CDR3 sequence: CAWSKPGTGGKQPQHF. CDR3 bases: TGTGCCTGGAGTAAACCCGGGACAGGGGGCAAACAGCCCCAGCATTTT.